The source of this T cell receptor (beta chain) is a study of metastatic and nonmetastatic thyroid tumors. TCRdb re-analyzed the PCR reads using MiXCR. Of about 24,000 clones listed, around 21% are singletons. The CDR3 sequence is 19 residues long. The V segment lost 3 bases and the J segment 0 bases; nucleotides outside the gene matches: 12. Looked up from germline, CDR1 is SGHRS and CDR2 is YFSETQ. Thyroid surgery was preceded by no treatment in any patient. The chain recombines TRBV5-1 with TRBJ2-6; TRBD1 matches at 7 bases. Sequencing used blood. The TCR was taken from a female donor with papillary thyroid cancer or a benign thyroid nodule (not recorded which). Some clones in this sample may be carry-over from other donors' samples. CDR3 sequence reads: CASSSSSRQGTSGANVLTF. The CDR3 DNA sequence: TGCGCCAGCAGCTCCTCCTCTAGACAGGGCACCTCTGGGGCCAACGTCCTGACTTTC. The full variable domain, its missing parts supplied by reference TRBV5-1 and TRBJ2-6, is KAGVTQTPRYLIKTRGQQVTLSCSPISGHRSVSWYQQTPGQGLQFLFEYFSETQRNKGNFPGRFSGRQFSNSRSEMNVSTLELGDSALYLCASSSSSRQGTSGANVLTFGAGSRLTVL.